Following are 12 T cell receptor beta chains from one sample sequenced in a study of CD8 T cells in Susac syndrome. RNA totalling about 0.5 to 1 ug underwent reverse transcription with random hexamers. One entry per CDR3 protein results from TCRdb running MiXCR on the immunoSEQ multiplex PCR reads. Of more than 150,000 distinct CDR3 sequences listed, about 95% are singletons. The sequenced sample was CD4+ T cells from PBMCs. These receptors all come from a human donor in good health.

The gene calls are TRBV9 and TRBJ2-5; possibly TRBD1 for D (5 bases). The CDR3 sequence is 15 residues long. The V and J ends lost 0 bases and 0 bases respectively, with 9 bases between them. The germline gives CDR1 SGDLS, CDR2 YYNGEE. The CDR3 DNA sequence: TGTGCCAGCAGCGTAGGAGACAGTTACCAAGAGACCCAGTACTTC. Residues: CASSVGDSYQETQYF.

The chain joins TRBV12-3 or TRBV12-4 to TRBJ2-7; tentative D call: TRBD1 (6 bases). The CDR3 extends over 15 amino acids. Trimming removed 4 bases at V and 4 bases at J, with 17 bases between. The chain's CDR3 is CASSSTGRVNYEQYF. The DNA for the CDR3 is TGTGCCAGCAGTTCAACAGGGCGCGTTAATTACGAGCAGTACTTC.

V gene TRBV5-4 combines with J gene TRBJ2-7; 11 bases map to TRBD1. This CDR3 is 15 amino acids long. With V trimmed by 5 bases and J by 3 bases, 7 bases remained unmatched. Germline V lookup: CDR1 SGHNT, CDR2 YYREEE (reference sequence). The CDR3 bases are TGTGCCAGCAGTTCACCGGGACAGGGGGGCTACGAGCAGTACTTC. Translated: CASSSPGQGGYEQYF.

The CDR3 reads CASSLPRVTDTQYF. In DNA form, the CDR3 reads TGTGCCAGCAGCTTACCTAGGGTCACAGATACGCAGTATTTT. The chain recombines TRBV7-2 with TRBJ2-3; D uncertain. Per germline, CDR1 SGHTA and CDR2 FQGNSA. Between the trimmed V and J ends, which lost 2 bases and 2 bases, there was a span of 8 bases. The CDR3 is made up of 14 amino acids.

The V call is TRBV9, the J call TRBJ2-5, with D possibly TRBD2 on 6 matching bases. This CDR3 region has 14 residues. Germline V gene data show CDR1 as SGDLS and CDR2 as YYNGEE. The ends were cut back, 4 bases at V and 0 bases at J, with 10 bases in the middle. The CDR3 spells CASSPRDYQETQYF. The CDR3 coding sequence is TGTGCCAGCAGCCCCCGGGACTACCAAGAGACCCAGTACTTC.

The chain combines TRBV20-1 with TRBJ2-7; tentatively, D is TRBD2 (6 bases). From germline, CDR1 is DFQATT and CDR2 SNEGSKA (reference sequence). Trimming took off 5 bases at V and 6 bases at J, with 11 bases between the two ends. The CDR3 covers 11 residues. This CDR3 is CSASDGGEQYF. The CDR3 DNA sequence: TGCAGTGCTTCGGACGGGGGCGAGCAGTACTTC.

This sequence joins TRBV29-1 and TRBJ2-3; no firm D call. V gave up 6 bases and J gave up 0 bases, with 10 bases separating them. The germline V gene has CDR1 SQVTM and CDR2 ANQGSEA. This CDR3 contains 13 residues. CDR3 in DNA: TGCAGCGTAGGCCGGCCAAGCACAGATACGCAGTATTTT. It specifies CSVGRPSTDTQYF.

This chain uses TRBV23-1 with TRBJ2-1; the match to TRBD1 covers 7 bases. TRBV23-1 is noted as an ORF with a role that remains uncertain. The CDR3 is made up of 14 amino acids. V lost 7 bases to trimming and J lost 6 bases; unmatched junction nucleotides: 9. Here the CDR3 reads CASTFRDSLNEQFF. The DNA of the CDR3 is TGCGCCAGCACCTTCCGGGACAGTCTCAATGAGCAGTTCTTC.

J is TRBJ1-5 and V is TRBV21-1; the table's D call, TRBD1, has no DNA check behind it. TRBV21-1 constitutes a pseudogene. The length of the CDR3 is 15 residues. CDR3 region: CASSYSGTGVQPQHF. CDR3 DNA: TGTGCCAGCAGCTACTCCGGGACAGGGGTTCAGCCCCAGCATTTT.

The genes are TRBV27 and TRBJ2-3, with 8 nucleotides matching TRBD1. The CDR3 totals 14 residues. CDR1 MNHEY and CDR2 SMNVEV come from the germline V gene (reference sequence). With 6 bases clipped from V and 8 bases from J, the junction kept 10 bases outside the gene matches. This CDR3 is CASRQQGARGTQYF. DNA of the CDR3: TGTGCCAGCAGGCAGCAGGGGGCGCGGGGTACGCAGTATTTT.

The chain has TRBV24-1 and TRBJ2-3; D is unresolved. The CDR3 sequence is 14 residues long. The V end was cut by 7 bases, the J end by 1 base, with 11 bases between. Germline CDR1 is KGHDR and CDR2 is SFDVKD. The CDR3 region has the DNA TGTGCCACCAGGGGAAGTGAGGGCACAGATACGCAGTATTTT. It yields the protein CATRGSEGTDTQYF.

The V call is TRBV7-2, the J call TRBJ2-7, with D tentatively TRBD1 (6 bases). Germline CDR1 is SGHTA and CDR2 is FQGNSA. The V end was cut by 5 bases, the J end by 4 bases, with 15 bases between. The CDR3 length is 14 residues. Written as DNA, the CDR3 is TGTGCCAGCAGCCCGGGACACGCTTCTTACGAGCAGTACTTC. This gives the protein CASSPGHASYEQYF.